The source of this TCR beta chain is a study of blood T cell repertoires in COVID-19 (dated by TCRdb to about 2020). Concerning the study at large: The collaborator samples originated in the United States, Italy and Spain and spanned the acute and convalescent phases of COVID-19. The samples were drawn from two sources: the first 160 participants of the ongoing ImmuneRACE study, and fewer than 1,500 subjects contributed by 6 global collaborators. The sample metadata nearly always contained a de-identified subject ID, COVID-19 status, age in years and sex. Where available, HLA class I and class II types were taken from metadata supplied by the sample provider and were not determined by assay-based typing. The prospective study material was composed of cDNA or gDNA derived from T cells, B-cell-depleted T cells, or PBMCs. Subjects who had been exposed to COVID-19, were actively infected with it, or had recovered from it provided the deeply sampled blood TCRbeta repertoires that made up the dataset. The repertoires were made available in a free public database intended to serve as a resource for research on the immune response to SARS-CoV-2. Results the study describes overall, beyond this receptor: Clinical and demographic metadata were provided uncurated, with the amount varying by source and participant.

The immunoSEQ Assay, a bias-controlled multiplex PCR, was used to amplify TCRbeta CDR3 regions from genomic DNA. In the paper's pipeline: The number of nucleated cells in each sample was estimated by amplification of reference gene primers within the assay. To quantify the absolute abundance of each unique TCRbeta CDR3 rearrangement, sequence reads were collapsed and filtered. For each sample, productive Simpson clonality was calculated by taking the square root of Simpson's diversity index across productive rearrangements. In TCRdb, the immuneACCESS table is reduced to in-frame sequences with V and J assigned. These tables do not hold every clone; where another copy was compared, an unresolved V gene accounts for under half, and the others remain unexplained. V, J and clone size are taken as reported in that table, and D and trimming were inferred from the DNA itself. Recorded for this sample are fewer than 200,000 clones; around four fifths of them occurred a single time. The ten largest clones take up about 4.6% of the sample.

This clone was observed once. Its antigen is unknown. The input lacks base qualities; no much larger clone sits a single base away. Relative to germline, V is missing 2 bases and J is missing 9 bases, with 13 bases of the junction outside any gene match. CDR1 and CDR2, looked up from the germline V gene, are SGDLS and YYNGEE. The CDR3 starts with the cysteine, ends with the phenylalanine, and has 16 residues. Only CDR3 DNA remains: 48 bases, in frame from the first base. Enrolling through a virtual design, the prospective study's participants ranged in age from roughly 18 to 100 years and lived across some 22 United States geographic areas. Cohort assignment in the prospective study relied on participant-reported clinical history from a screening survey and a study questionnaire. For ImmuneRACE Cohort 3, a participant was defined as recovered based on two consecutive negative NP/OP PCR tests, clearance by a healthcare professional, or resolution of symptoms. Mobile phlebotomists in the prospective study collected whole blood, serum and a nasopharyngeal or oropharyngeal swab from every participant. Additional blood draws and questionnaires over an approximately two-month period could optionally be provided by prospective study participants. Before DNA extraction, blood samples from the prospective study were shipped at room temperature or frozen.

The sequence derives from a woman aged 45-60 years who had recovered from COVID-19. Sequencing input: PBMCs or T cells enriched from blood (not recorded which). The sequence joins TRBV9 to TRBJ2-1; TRBD2 matches 8 bases in the middle. The nucleotide sequence reads as follows: TGTGCCAGCAGCGTCCTCTCCGGGACTAGTTTATCTGAGCAGTTCTTC. Its translation reads: CASSVLSGTSLSEQFF.